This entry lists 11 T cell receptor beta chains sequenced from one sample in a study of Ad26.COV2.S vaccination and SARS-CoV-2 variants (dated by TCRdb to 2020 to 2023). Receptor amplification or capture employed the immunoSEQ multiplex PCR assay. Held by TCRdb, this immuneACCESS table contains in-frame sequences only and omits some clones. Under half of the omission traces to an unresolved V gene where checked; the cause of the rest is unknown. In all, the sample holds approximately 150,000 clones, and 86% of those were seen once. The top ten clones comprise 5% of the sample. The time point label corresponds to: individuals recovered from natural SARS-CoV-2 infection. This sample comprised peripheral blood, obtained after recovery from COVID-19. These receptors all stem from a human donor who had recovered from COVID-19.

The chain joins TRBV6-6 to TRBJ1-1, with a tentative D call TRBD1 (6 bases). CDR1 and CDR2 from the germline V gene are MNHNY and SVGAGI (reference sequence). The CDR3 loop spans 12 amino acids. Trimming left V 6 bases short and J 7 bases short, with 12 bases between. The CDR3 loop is CASRPTGFEAFF. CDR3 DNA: TGTGCCAGCAGACCTACAGGGTTTGAAGCTTTCTTT.

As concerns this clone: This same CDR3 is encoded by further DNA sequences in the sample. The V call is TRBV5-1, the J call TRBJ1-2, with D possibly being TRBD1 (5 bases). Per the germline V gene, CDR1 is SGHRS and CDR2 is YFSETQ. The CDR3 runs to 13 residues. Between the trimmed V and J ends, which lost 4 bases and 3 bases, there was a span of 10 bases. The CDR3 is CASSQGTDYGYTF. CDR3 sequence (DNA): TGCGCCAGCAGCCAGGGTACAGACTATGGCTACACCTTC.

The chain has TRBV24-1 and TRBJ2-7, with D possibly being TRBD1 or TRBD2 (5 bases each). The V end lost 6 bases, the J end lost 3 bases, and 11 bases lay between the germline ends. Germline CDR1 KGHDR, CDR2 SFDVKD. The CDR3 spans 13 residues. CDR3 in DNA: TGTGCCACCAGTAGGGGACCTCACTACGAGCAGTACTTC. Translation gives CATSRGPHYEQYF.

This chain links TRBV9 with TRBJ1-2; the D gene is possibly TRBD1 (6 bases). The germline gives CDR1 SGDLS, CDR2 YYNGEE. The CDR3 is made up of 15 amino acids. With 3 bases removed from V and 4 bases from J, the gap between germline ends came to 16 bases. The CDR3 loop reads CASSDAPGGIYGYTF. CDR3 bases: TGTGCCAGCAGCGATGCCCCTGGGGGCATCTATGGCTACACCTTC.

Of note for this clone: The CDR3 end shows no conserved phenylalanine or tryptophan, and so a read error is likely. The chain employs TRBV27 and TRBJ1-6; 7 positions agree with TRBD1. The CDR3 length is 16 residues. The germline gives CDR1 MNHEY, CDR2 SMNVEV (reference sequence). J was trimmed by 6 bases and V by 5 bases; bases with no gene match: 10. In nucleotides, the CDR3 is TGTGCCAGCAGTCCCGCATGGACAGGCCTTAATTCACCCCTCCACCTT. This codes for CASSPAWTGLNSPLHL.

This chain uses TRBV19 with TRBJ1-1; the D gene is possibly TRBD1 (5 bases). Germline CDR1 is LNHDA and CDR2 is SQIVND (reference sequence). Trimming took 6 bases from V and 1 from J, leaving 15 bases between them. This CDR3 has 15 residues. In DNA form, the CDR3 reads TGTGCCAGTAGATCGTCCGGGACGGCGAACACTGAAGCTTTCTTT. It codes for CASRSSGTANTEAFF.

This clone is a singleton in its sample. CDR3 nucleotides: TGTGCCACCACCACAGGCACTAATGAAAAACTGTTTTTT. This sequence encodes CATTTGTNEKLFF. The chain is built from TRBV15 and TRBJ1-4; D may be TRBD1 (5 bases). Per the germline V gene, CDR1 is LNHNV and CDR2 is YYDKDF (reference sequence). The V gene lost 7 bases and the J gene lost 2 bases, with 8 bases spanning the gap. This CDR3 is built from 13 residues.

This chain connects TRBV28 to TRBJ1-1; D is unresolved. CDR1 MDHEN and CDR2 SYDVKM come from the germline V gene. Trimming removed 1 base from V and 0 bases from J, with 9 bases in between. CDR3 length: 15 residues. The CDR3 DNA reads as TGTGCCAGCAGTTTATTTCCGTCTATGAACACTGAAGCTTTCTTT. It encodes CASSLFPSMNTEAFF.

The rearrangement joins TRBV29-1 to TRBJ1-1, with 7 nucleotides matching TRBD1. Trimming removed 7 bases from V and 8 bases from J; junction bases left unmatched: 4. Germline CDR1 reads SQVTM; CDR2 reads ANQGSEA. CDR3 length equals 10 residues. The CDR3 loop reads CSAGQAEAFF. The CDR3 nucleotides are TGCAGCGCCGGACAGGCGGAAGCTTTCTTT.

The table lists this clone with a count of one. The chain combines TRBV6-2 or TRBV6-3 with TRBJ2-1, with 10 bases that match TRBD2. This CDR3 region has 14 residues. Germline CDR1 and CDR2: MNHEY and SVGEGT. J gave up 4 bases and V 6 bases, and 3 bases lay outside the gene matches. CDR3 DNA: TGTGCCAGCAGCGGACTAGCGGAGTACAATGAGCAGTTCTTC. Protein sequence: CASSGLAEYNEQFF.

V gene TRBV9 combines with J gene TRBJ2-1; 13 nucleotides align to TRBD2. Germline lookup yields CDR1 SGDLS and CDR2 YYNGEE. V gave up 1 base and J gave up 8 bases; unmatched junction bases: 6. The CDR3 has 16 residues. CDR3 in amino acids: CASSVTGTSGVDEQFF. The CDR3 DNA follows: TGTGCCAGCAGCGTAACCGGGACTAGCGGGGTCGATGAGCAGTTCTTC.